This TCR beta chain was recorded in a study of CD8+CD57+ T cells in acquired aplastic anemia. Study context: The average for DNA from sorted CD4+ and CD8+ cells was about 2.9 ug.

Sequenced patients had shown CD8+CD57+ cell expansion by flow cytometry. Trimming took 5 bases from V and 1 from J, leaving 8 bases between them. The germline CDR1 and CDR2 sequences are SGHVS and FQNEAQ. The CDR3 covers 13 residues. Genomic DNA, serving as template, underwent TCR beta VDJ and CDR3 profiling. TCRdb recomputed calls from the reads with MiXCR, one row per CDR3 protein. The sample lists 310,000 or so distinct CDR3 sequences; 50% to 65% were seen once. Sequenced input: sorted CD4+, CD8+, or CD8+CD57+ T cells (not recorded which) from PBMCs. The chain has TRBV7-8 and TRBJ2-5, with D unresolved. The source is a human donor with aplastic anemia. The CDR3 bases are TGTGCCAGCAGCCACGACTCCCAAGAGACCCAGTACTTC. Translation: CASSHDSQETQYF.